Listed below are T cell receptor beta chains from one sample, sequenced in a study of blood T cell repertoires in COVID-19. Using immunoSEQ multiplex PCR, the repertoire was profiled, and TCRdb retains in-frame clones only, with some absent. The sample holds around 500,000 clones, about 88% seen once. Sequencing was done on a sample of PBMCs or T cells enriched from blood (not recorded which). The receptors shown here come from a woman aged 55-70 years who had recovered from COVID-19. CDR3s include the opening cysteine and the closing phenylalanine or tryptophan. D genes are given only for firm matches.

J | V | D | DNA | CDR3
TRBJ2-4 | TRBV10-2 | TRBD2 | TGCGCCAGCAGTGAGTCGCGGGGGACCATTCAGTACTTC | CASSESRGTIQYF
TRBJ2-1 | TRBV19 | . | TGTGCCAGTAGTAGACAGTTCTACGATGAGCAGTTCTTC | CASSRQFYDEQFF
TRBJ2-3 | TRBV6-5 | . | TGTGCCAGCAGTTACTCGGGGGCTTCTAGCACAGATACGCAGTATTTT | CASSYSGASSTDTQYF
TRBJ1-5 | TRBV2 | . | TGTGCCAGCGGCAGGGAAGGGGTCCAGCCCCAGCATTTT | CASGREGVQPQHF
TRBJ2-1 | TRBV5-6 | . | TGTGCCAGCAGCGTAACAGGGATATACAATGAGCAGTTCTTC | CASSVTGIYNEQFF
TRBJ2-7 | TRBV9 | TRBD1 | TGTGCCAGCGGGACAGGGGGGAGAGGCGAGCAGTACTTC | CASGTGGRGEQYF
TRBJ1-1 | TRBV10-1 | TRBD1 | TGCGCCAGCAGCAGGGGGACGGGAATGAACACTGAAGCTTTCTTT | CASSRGTGMNTEAFF
TRBJ2-7 | TRBV18 | TRBD1 | TGTGCCAGCTCCCGGGACAGGTCGGCGGGCTACGAGCAGTACTTC | CASSRDRSAGYEQYF
TRBJ2-6 | TRBV9 | TRBD2 | TGTGCCAGCAGCGTAGCGCCAGCGGGGAGCTCTGGGGCCAACGTCCTGACTTTC | CASSVAPAGSSGANVLTF
TRBJ1-4 | TRBV4-1 | . | TGCGCCAGCAGCCCCGGGACGGAGGGATATAATGAAAAACTGTTTTTT | CASSPGTEGYNEKLFF
TRBJ1-3 | TRBV10-3 | TRBD1 | TGTGCCATCAGTGAGAGGGCAGGACAGGGTACTGGAAACACCATATATTTT | CAISERAGQGTGNTIYF
TRBJ1-5 | TRBV10-3 | . | TGTGCCATCAGTGCGCTTTCCCAGGAGCCCCAGCATTTT | CAISALSQEPQHF
TRBJ2-1 | TRBV14 | TRBD2 | TGTGCCAGCAGCCGAGTAGCGGGGCTTGTTAGGAATGAGCAGTTCTTC | CASSRVAGLVRNEQFF
TRBJ1-2 | TRBV6-5 | . | TGTGCCAGCAGACGAGACAGTAACTATGGCTACACCTTC | CASRRDSNYGYTF
TRBJ1-2 | TRBV6-5 | . | TGTGCCAGCAGTTACCAGGGGCACAATGGCTACACCTTC | CASSYQGHNGYTF
TRBJ1-1 | TRBV6-5 | . | TGTGCCAGCAGCCTAGAGGGCACTGAAGCTTTCTTT | CASSLEGTEAFF
TRBJ1-2 | TRBV3-1/TRBV3-2 | . | TGTGCCAGCAGCCCGTCGGGGGAGGGTGGCTACACCTTC | CASSPSGEGGYTF
TRBJ1-1 | TRBV6-5 | . | TGTGCCAGCAGCCCAGGGGCAACTGAAGCTTTCTTT | CASSPGATEAFF
TRBJ2-5 | TRBV7-9 | TRBD1 | TGTGCCAGCATCTCAGGGGGCTCCCCACAAGAGACCCAGTACTTC | CASISGGSPQETQYF
TRBJ1-2 | TRBV6-6 | . | TGTGCCAGCCGTCCGAGGGGTGCAGGGGCTAATTCTGGGGGCTACACCTTC | CASRPRGAGANSGGYTF
TRBJ2-7 | TRBV3-1/TRBV3-2 | . | TGTGCCAGCAGCCCACAGGGCTACGAGCAGTACTTC | CASSPQGYEQYF
TRBJ2-3 | TRBV5-1 | . | TGCGCCAGCAGCTTGGCCGTAGATACGCAGTATTTT | CASSLAVDTQYF
TRBJ1-1 | TRBV7-9 | . | TGTGCCAGCAGCTTAAGTCAGATCACTGAAGCTTTCTTT | CASSLSQITEAFF
TRBJ1-2 | TRBV19 | TRBD1 | TGTGCCACCCGGACAGGAGGGGGATTTAACTATGGCTACACCTTC | CATRTGGGFNYGYTF